This is a list of T cell receptor beta chains from one sample in a study of blood T cell repertoires in COVID-19. Assay: immunoSEQ multiplex PCR; the TCRdb copy retains only in-frame clones and omits some. The sample holds approximately 330,000 clones, roughly 86% seen once. Sequenced input: PBMCs or T cells enriched from blood (not recorded which). These receptors were collected from a woman aged 30 to 39 who had recovered from COVID-19. Each CDR3 is given with its conserved first and last residue. D genes are given only for firm matches. Clone size, where shown, is once, few, many, or a class for clones that have expanded.

CASGQGALRNEQYF	TGTGCCAGCGGCCAGGGGGCGTTAAGGAACGAGCAGTACTTC	TRBV27	-	14	TRBJ2-7	TRBD1
CASSMEQGPVYGYTF	TGTGCCAGTAGTATGGAACAGGGGCCCGTCTATGGCTACACCTTC	TRBV19	-	15	TRBJ1-2	TRBD1
CSIDRGKLDQTQYF	TGCAGCATAGACAGGGGCAAGCTCGATCAGACCCAGTACTTC	TRBV29-1	-	14	TRBJ2-5	TRBD1
CASSRTEINEKLFF	TGTGCCAGCAGCCGGACAGAGATTAATGAAAAACTGTTTTTT	TRBV3-1/TRBV3-2	few	14	TRBJ1-4	-
CASSQVDRLLQETQYF	TGTGCCAGCAGCCAAGTCGACAGGCTACTCCAAGAGACCCAGTACTTC	TRBV3-1/TRBV3-2	once	16	TRBJ2-5	-
CASSFGGRYTGELFF	TGTGCCAGCAGCTTCGGCGGGAGGTACACCGGGGAGCTGTTTTTT	TRBV13	-	15	TRBJ2-2	TRBD2
CASSQAPGEITYEQYF	TGCGCCAGCAGCCAAGCCCCCGGGGAGATAACCTACGAGCAGTACTTC	TRBV4-1	-	16	TRBJ2-7	-
CASSQGTDSYEQYF	TGTGCCAGCAGCCAAGGGACAGACTCCTACGAGCAGTACTTC	TRBV7-6	-	14	TRBJ2-7	TRBD1
CASRSGGTEAFF	TGTGCCAGCAGGTCGGGGGGTACTGAAGCTTTCTTT	TRBV13	-	12	TRBJ1-1	-
CASSETTSGLYEQYF	TGTGCCAGCAGTGAGACGACTAGCGGGCTTTACGAGCAGTACTTC	TRBV6-1	-	15	TRBJ2-7	TRBD2
CASSLGERETAGPFF	TGTGCCAGCAGCTTAGGAGAAAGGGAGACCGCCGGGCCGTTCTTC	TRBV7-9	-	15	TRBJ2-1	-
CASSSLRLVGIDSYEQYF	TGTGCCAGCAGTTCGCTCCGTCTGGTCGGGATTGACTCCTACGAGCAGTACTTC	TRBV6-2/TRBV6-3	once	18	TRBJ2-7	-
CASSLQGAAEAFF	TGTGCCAGCAGTTTACAGGGTGCCGCTGAAGCTTTCTTT	TRBV28	-	13	TRBJ1-1	-
CASSRQGASNQPQHF	TGTGCCAGCAGCCGACAGGGGGCGAGCAATCAGCCCCAGCATTTT	TRBV2	-	15	TRBJ1-5	TRBD1
CASSLSSSYEQYF	TGTGCCAGCAGCCTCTCGAGCTCCTACGAGCAGTACTTC	TRBV3-1/TRBV3-2	-	13	TRBJ2-7	-
CASSARLAGSMDTQYF	TGTGCCAGCAGCGCACGACTAGCGGGATCAATGGATACGCAGTATTTT	TRBV7-2	-	16	TRBJ2-3	TRBD2
CASSGVSSYEQYF	TGTGCCAGCTCAGGGGTGAGCTCCTACGAGCAGTACTTC	TRBV27	few	13	TRBJ2-7	-
CASSFSGRGQETQYF	TGTGCCAGCAGTTTCAGCGGGAGGGGACAAGAGACCCAGTACTTC	TRBV28	-	15	TRBJ2-5	TRBD2
CASRQRTGSEYNEQFF	TGTGCCAGCAGGCAAAGGACCGGGAGCGAATACAATGAGCAGTTCTTC	TRBV4-2	-	16	TRBJ2-1	-
CASSETTLTTTDTQYF	TGTGCCAGCAGTGAGACTACGCTGACAACTACAGATACGCAGTATTTT	TRBV2	-	16	TRBJ2-3	-
CASSPPSGSITDTQYF	TGTGCCAGCTCACCACCTAGCGGGAGTATAACAGATACGCAGTATTTT	TRBV18	-	16	TRBJ2-3	TRBD2
CAISDQNSYEQYF	TGTGCCATCAGTGACCAAAATAGCTACGAGCAGTACTTC	TRBV10-3	-	13	TRBJ2-7	-
CSALRQETQYF	TGCAGTGCACTCCGACAAGAGACCCAGTACTTC	TRBV20-1	-	11	TRBJ2-5	-
CASSPEQGATGKNTEAFF	TGCGCCAGCAGCCCGGAACAGGGGGCGACGGGCAAAAACACTGAAGCTTTCTTT	TRBV5-1	-	18	TRBJ1-1	TRBD1
CASSTLTAGDEKLFF	TGTGCCAGTAGTACACTAACAGCGGGGGACGAAAAACTGTTTTTT	TRBV19	-	15	TRBJ1-4	-
CASSPRTGFGEAFF	TGCGCCAGCAGCCCTAGGACAGGGTTCGGCGAAGCTTTCTTT	TRBV4-3	-	14	TRBJ1-1	TRBD1